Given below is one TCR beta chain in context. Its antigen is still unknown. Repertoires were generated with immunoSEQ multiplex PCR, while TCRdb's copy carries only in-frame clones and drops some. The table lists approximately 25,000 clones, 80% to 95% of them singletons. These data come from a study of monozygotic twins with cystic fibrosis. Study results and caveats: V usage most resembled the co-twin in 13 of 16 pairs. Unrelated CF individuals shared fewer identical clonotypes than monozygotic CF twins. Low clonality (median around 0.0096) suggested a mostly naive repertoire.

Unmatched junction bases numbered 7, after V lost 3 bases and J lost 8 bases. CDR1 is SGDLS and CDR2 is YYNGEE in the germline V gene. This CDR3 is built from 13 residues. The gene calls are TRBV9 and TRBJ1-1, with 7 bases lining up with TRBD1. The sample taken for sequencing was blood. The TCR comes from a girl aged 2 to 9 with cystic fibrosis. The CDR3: CASSERQGAEAFF. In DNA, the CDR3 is TGTGCCAGCAGCGAGAGACAGGGTGCGGAAGCTTTCTTT.